These 7 T cell receptor beta chains were all obtained from the same sample, sequenced in a study of shared T cell receptors in the human thymus. Here immunoSEQ multiplex PCR was the method, and the copy in TCRdb shows in-frame clones only, minus some. The data show hundreds of thousands of clones, with roughly 90% seen just once and over 0.008% held by the top ten. The same data also contributed to another study, on human thymus T cells.

Sequences were obtained from thymocytes. These receptors all come from a boy in the first two years of life with a congenital heart defect.

The chain employs TRBV6-5 and TRBJ2-2, with 7 positions matching TRBD1. Trimming at V came to 4 bases and at J to 5 bases, leaving 10 bases not matched to a gene. There are 16 residues in the CDR3. Germline lookup yields CDR1 MNHEY and CDR2 SVGAGI. CDR3 in amino acids: CASSCEGAKMTGELFF. The CDR3 nucleotides are TGTGCCAGCAGTTGCGAGGGGGCGAAGATGACCGGGGAGCTGTTTTTT.

The chain links TRBV13 to TRBJ2-7, with 7 bases identical to TRBD1. Germline V lookup: CDR1 PRHDT, CDR2 FYEKMQ (reference sequence). Losses at the gene ends were 0 bases for V and 8 bases for J; bases not matched to a gene: 4. The CDR3 sequence is 13 residues long. The CDR3 nucleotides read TGTGCCAGCAGCTTAGGGGGGGACAGACAGCAGTACTTC. It encodes CASSLGGDRQQYF.

The CDR3 region has the DNA TGTGCCAGCAGTCAAGGGACTAGCGGGAGCTACAATGAGCAGTTCTTC. Its translation: CASSQGTSGSYNEQFF. The chain is built from TRBV27 and TRBJ2-1, with 14 bases lining up with TRBD2. With V trimmed by 5 bases and J by 3 bases, 3 bases remained unmatched. Germline V gives CDR1 MNHEY, CDR2 SMNVEV (reference sequence). The CDR3 is 16 amino acids.

The rearrangement links TRBV4-3 to TRBJ2-3; 15 bases agree with TRBD2. Germline trimming cut 0 bases from V and 1 base from J; bases unmatched to any gene: 11. Germline values: CDR1 LGHNA, CDR2 YSLEER. The length of the CDR3 is 21 residues. CDR3 region: CASSQEGTSGRWRRGTDTQYF. CDR3 nucleotide sequence: TGCGCCAGCAGCCAAGAGGGGACTAGCGGGAGGTGGAGACGGGGCACAGATACGCAGTATTTT.

This chain joins TRBV7-8 and TRBJ2-7, with D possibly being TRBD2 (5 bases). This CDR3 is built from 14 residues. The germline V and J ends were trimmed by 4 bases and 5 bases, with 15 bases remaining between them. The germline V gene has CDR1 SGHVS and CDR2 FQNEAQ. The CDR3 here is CASSSGLEVNEQYF. The CDR3 region has the DNA TGTGCCAGCAGCTCCGGACTGGAGGTTAACGAGCAGTACTTC.

V gene TRBV28 combines with J gene TRBJ1-5; D unresolved. Trimming removed 3 bases from V and 7 bases from J, with 4 bases in between. Germline V lookup: CDR1 MDHEN, CDR2 SYDVKM. This CDR3 comprises 11 residues. In nucleotides, the CDR3 is TGTGCCAGCAGTTTGGAGCAGCCCCAGCATTTT. It encodes CASSLEQPQHF. The complete variable domain, with remaining parts taken from reference TRBV28 and TRBJ1-5, reads DVKVTQSSRYLVKRTGEKVFLECVQDMDHENMFWYRQDPGLGLRLIYFSYDVKMKEKGDIPEGYSVSREKKERFSLILESASTNQTSMYLCASSLEQPQHFGDGTRLSIL.

The chain employs TRBV19 and TRBJ1-1; TRBD1 agrees at 9 bases. The V segment lost 3 bases and the J segment 4 bases; nucleotides outside the gene matches: 12. The length of the CDR3 is 17 residues. CDR1 and CDR2 from the germline V gene are LNHDA and SQIVND (reference sequence). The DNA for the CDR3 is TGTGCCAGTAGTATGATGGGACAGGGTAGGGAGTGCACTGAAGCTTTCTTT. It is translated as CASSMMGQGRECTEAFF.